A single sample gave rise to the 5 T cell receptor beta chains below, sequenced in a study of PD-1 blockade in mismatch repair-deficient tumors. Repertoires were generated with immunoSEQ multiplex PCR, while TCRdb's copy carries only in-frame clones and drops some. The data hold 40,000 to 60,000 clones, with 77% observed a single time. The sequences come from PBMCs, collected before pembrolizumab treatment. These receptors were taken from an adult with mismatch repair-deficient cancer.

This clone qualifies as medium-sized. This rearrangement joins TRBV5-6 to TRBJ2-7; 12 bases fit TRBD2. Germline values: CDR1 SGHDT, CDR2 YYEEEE. V lost 2 bases and J lost 4; bases outside the gene matches: 1. The CDR3 consists of 14 residues. CDR3 protein: CASSFGTSGYEQYF. The CDR3 region has the DNA TGTGCCAGCAGCTTCGGGACTAGCGGGTACGAGCAGTACTTC.

Details on this clone: This sample includes further DNA sequences coding for the same CDR3. V usage is TRBV10-3 and J usage is TRBJ2-5, with TRBD1 matching over 7 bases. The CDR3 covers 13 residues. J gave up 1 base and V 6 bases, and 2 bases lay outside the gene matches. Germline CDR1 reads ENHRY; CDR2 reads SYGVKD. The CDR3 loop is CAISAGGQETQYF. Written as DNA, the CDR3 is TGTGCCATCAGCGCAGGGGGCCAAGAGACCCAGTACTTC.

The chain joins TRBV18 to TRBJ1-4, with D possibly TRBD1 on 6 matching bases. CDR1 is KGHSH, CDR2 LQKENI, per germline. This CDR3 is 15 amino acids long. Trimming removed 6 bases from V and 5 bases from J, with 16 bases in between. The CDR3 here is CASSGTSFQNEKLFF. DNA for the CDR3: TGTGCCAGCTCTGGGACAAGCTTTCAAAATGAAAAACTGTTTTTT.

The chain couples TRBV9 to TRBJ2-1, with 11 positions matching TRBD2. With 4 bases clipped from V and 7 bases from J, the junction kept 13 bases outside the gene matches. Germline V gives CDR1 SGDLS, CDR2 YYNGEE. This CDR3 contains 17 residues. The chain's CDR3 is CASSWTDGTSGFNEQFF. In DNA, the CDR3 is TGTGCCAGCAGCTGGACAGACGGGACTAGCGGTTTTAATGAGCAGTTCTTC.

V gene TRBV7-2 combines with J gene TRBJ2-1; weak D call: TRBD2 (6 bases). The CDR3 loop spans 15 amino acids. Germline V CDR1 and CDR2: SGHTA, FQGNSA. The germline V and J ends were trimmed by 0 bases and 6 bases, with 12 bases remaining between them. The CDR3: CASSLAGTGPNEQFF. The CDR3 DNA follows: TGTGCCAGCAGCTTAGCAGGGACTGGTCCCAATGAGCAGTTCTTC.